This T cell receptor beta chain derives from a study of cytomegalovirus exposure and HLA in healthy donors. Study overall: There were 65 million to 85 million unique TCRs (from HLA-typed donors) in an early data release.

V shed 0 bases, J shed 3 bases, and the junction held 5 bases outside the gene matches. This CDR3 is 16 amino acids long. From germline, CDR1 is SNHLY and CDR2 FYNNEI. 13 Jbeta primers and 60 Vbeta primers were used for the PCR. Sequenced by immunoSEQ multiplex PCR; TCRdb stores in-frame clones only, minus some. The table includes roughly 150,000 clones, about 80% detected once. Study-wide results and limits: HLA alleles showed associations with 16,951 TCR beta sequences in a later analysis, at a 0.05 false discovery rate. Cytomegalovirus status, reportedly, was diagnosed with high specificity and sensitivity by the classifier. The listing of fewer than 200 TCR beta chains classed them as cytomegalovirus-associated.

Note on this clone: Its antigen is undetermined.

The rearrangement links TRBV2 to TRBJ2-3; 8 positions agree with TRBD1. The source of this sequence is a man aged 25 to 40 in good health and CMV-seropositive. The sample was PBMCs. The CDR3 sequence: CASSEAGQGATDTQYF. The CDR3 DNA reads as TGTGCCAGCAGTGAAGCTGGGCAGGGGGCAACAGATACGCAGTATTTT.